This TCR beta chain emerged from a study of cytomegalovirus exposure and HLA in healthy donors (dated by TCRdb to the late 2010s). A note on the overall study: An earlier analysis of roughly 630 of the donors reported 276 Gb of sequence data and more than 90 million unique TCR beta sequences from 150 million to 200 million T cells. An early release covering roughly 640 HLA-typed donors comprised approximately 300 gigabases of sequencing data and around 80 million unique TCR sequences. Among the approximately 430 genotyped donors, approximately 82% belonged to the genetic ancestry cluster associated with self-reported Caucasian donors. The aim of the study was to test whether cataloging public T cell receptors could identify signatures of past pathogen exposure. Using immunosequencing, the study profiled T cell repertoires from 500 to 800 subjects and related those repertoires to cytomegalovirus serostatus. In addition to the first cohort of approximately 650 subjects, a separate validation cohort of 120 different subjects was used. High-throughput TCR immunosequencing, statistical association of individual TCRs with disease status, and machine learning were combined to predict cytomegalovirus infection status. A later analysis re-examined previously published TCR beta repertoires from 610 or so donors and added high-resolution HLA genotyping to investigate patterns of TCR occurrence. The later analysis used no new phenotypic data to find candidate immune exposures, relying instead on TCR beta sequences and their occurrence across donors. An earlier analysis of nearly 600 of the donors applied high-throughput TCR beta sequencing to assess whether each TCR beta V gene segment acted as functional or pseudogenic. Donor age, sex, ethnicity and CMV serostatus were compiled alongside the repertoire data. In a later genetic analysis, genome-wide SNP genotypes for 398 of the 666 donors were used, and that subset was treated as a discovery cohort. All discovery cohort repertoires had been generated using a single sequencing platform. HLA typing covered class I and class II loci at four-digit resolution. The number of typed donors differed by locus: about 620-640 for A, B, C, DRB1 and DQB1; some 500 for DQA1; some 610 for DPA1; and some 450 for DPB1. A handful of DR-DQ haplotypes were handled as single units for association and clustering because linkage in the cohort was strong. Across about 380 genotyped donors of the cohort, an average of about 240,000 unique TCR beta nucleotide sequences per donor were sequenced, and roughly 20% of those sequences were non-productive.

What the study reported, not specific to this receptor: The 87-base-pair reads could not distinguish some IMGT-functional V segments, including TRBV6-2 and TRBV6-3, so those segments were excluded. The only immune exposure information available for the cohort was CMV serostatus. A further reported finding was that TCR beta sequences accurately predicted the HLA-A and HLA-B alleles for most subjects in the first cohort. Most TCR sequences were observed very rarely across donors, whereas some public TCRs were present in many individuals. Because counts were too low, approximately 15 rarely observed V segments, including chromosome 9 orphons, were excluded from the earlier analysis of 587 of the donors. In a later analysis, TCR association rates were found to vary across HLA loci, with the most associated TCRs seen for DRB1 alleles and the fewest for HLA-C alleles. The authors suggested that the approach could potentially be generalized to other disease states and immunological phenotypes. A few of the identified cytomegalovirus-associated TCR beta chains were confirmed in vitro to be specific for cytomegalovirus antigens. At a false discovery rate of 0.05, a later analysis linked around 17,000 TCR beta sequences to specific HLA alleles. The study gave a list of 150 to 200 TCR beta chains associated with cytomegalovirus. Because HLA typing was unavailable for some donors at each locus, only the typed subset was used in association tests. Only TCR beta chains were sequenced in this cohort, and the absence of alpha or paired-chain data limited detectable features. According to a later analysis, parvovirus B19, influenza, CMV and Epstein-Barr virus appeared linked to several top co-occurrence clusters. A later analysis found that HLA-associated TCR beta chains were more clonally expanded and had lower generation probabilities than equally common non-associated chains. Linkage disequilibrium might explain the correlated functional status among segregating V segments, but an unknown experimental factor could not be excluded. A later genetic analysis reported fewer N-insertions in productive TCRs among donors in an Asian-associated ancestry cluster than the approximately 700-donor mean. Presence/absence analyses assumed roughly uniform sequencing depth across donors, an assumption that may not hold. In an earlier analysis of 450 to 750 of the donors, most TCR beta V segments appeared in productive rearrangements about 87% or about 30% of the time, broadly matching IMGT annotations. A later genetic analysis associated a missense DCLRE1C variant with V-gene and J-gene trimming of TCR beta chains, and an independent cohort replicated the association. Assigning TCR associations to individual alleles was difficult when HLA alleles, especially DR and DQ, strongly co-occurred. A group of highly shared sequence variants was considered likely to be a technical artifact of the sequencing pipeline. In both the original and validation cohorts, the classifier was reported to diagnose cytomegalovirus status with high specificity and sensitivity. According to a later analysis, most CMV-associated TCR beta chains appeared to be HLA-restricted, and the HLA associations seemed to be driven largely by CMV exposure.

The library was generated by the immunoSEQ multiplex PCR assay. A mixture of 60 forward primers for TCR Vbeta segments and 13 reverse primers for TCR Jbeta segments was used in the multiplex PCR. The CDR3 region of rearranged TCR beta genes was amplified from genomic DNA with a multiplex PCR assay. Amplified TCR beta libraries were sequenced as 87-base-pair reads on the Illumina HiSeq System. The authors' analysis ran thus. In a later analysis, 80 million or so unique TCR beta chains were counted across the roughly 700 repertoires, and roughly 10 million of these chains were shared by at least two donors. To remove PCR and sequencing errors, raw reads were error-corrected and collapsed into unique sequences using a nearest-neighbor algorithm that merged closely related sequences. Alignment of CDR3 sequences to IMGT reference sequences was used to assign V, D and J gene segments. For a sequence to be retained, a match of at least six nucleotides was required to both a V gene segment and a J gene segment. A rearrangement counted as productive if the CDR3 had no stop codons and remained in frame with V and J, and every other rearrangement counted as non-productive. Following IMGT convention, CDR3 was defined as the stretch from the second conserved V-encoded cysteine to the conserved J-encoded phenylalanine. The earlier analysis of about 560 of the donors excluded any sequence lacking an unambiguous match to a single V gene segment. An earlier analysis of about 590 of the donors classified V segments as functional when productive rearrangements were above 56.7% and as segregating when the standard deviation between donors was above 5%. To diagnose cytomegalovirus status from the catalog of TCR beta chain sequences, a statistical classification framework was built. A later analysis assigned V and J genes by comparing TCR nucleotide sequences with IMGT/GENE-DB human TR gene sequences. In a later analysis, CDR3 sequences and most-parsimonious VDJ recombination scenarios were assigned using the TCRdist pipeline. In a later analysis, each TCR beta chain was defined by its CDR3 amino acid sequence together with its V-gene family, and reads without a unique V-gene family were excluded. A later analysis removed nearly 600 highly shared, low-generation-probability nucleotide sequences to deal with suspected cross-contamination and a sequencing artifact. A later analysis calculated a clonal expansion index for each public chain from normalized within-repertoire ranks of inferred template counts. A later analysis computed generation probabilities with a VDJ recombination model fitted to out-of-frame rearrangements, and checked the results against IGoR. A later analysis scored TCR-TCR, TCR-HLA and TCR-CMV co-occurrence with hypergeometric tests, applying a repertoire-size bias correction to TCR pairs. To estimate false discovery rates, a later analysis permuted the HLA or CMV assignments 20 times. In a later analysis, co-occurring TCRs were grouped using DBSCAN, and TCRdist sequence similarity was added for clustering within HLA-allele-positive subsets. Repertoires with fewer than 30,000 or more than 120,000 public chains, plus five repertoires with anomalous nucleotide sharing, were excluded from co-occurrence clustering. TCRdb carries this immuneACCESS record with in-frame sequences only. Its versions omit some clonotypes, under half of them owing to an unresolved V gene in the studies checked, with the rest unexplained. Clone size and the V and J calls come from that table; the DNA yielded D and trimming. The sample table holds 100,000 or so clones, of which 70% to 75% were seen once. The ten largest clonotypes hold 1.3% of the sample.

This clone has only a few counts. The antigen it binds to is not known. Base-call qualities are not available, and no considerably larger clone is one nucleotide away. The cohort consisted of more than 650 healthy bone marrow donors. Cohort members were all nominally healthy when sampled, although unrecorded immune exposures were likely present. The donor was CMV seronegative and was included in the group of a few hundred seronegative cohort members. A peripheral blood sample was collected from each donor, and TCR beta sequencing was performed on peripheral blood mononuclear cells. Genomic DNA was extracted from the blood cell samples with the Qiagen DNeasy Blood Extraction Kit. Taken from the germline V gene, the CDR1 and CDR2 loops are ENHRY and SYGVKD. The CDR3 has 18 amino acids, counting the end cysteine and phenylalanine. Solely the CDR3 DNA is kept, with 54 bases framed from the first base. Germline trimming: 7 bases from V, 1 base from J; junction bases outside gene matches: 11.

This TCR derives from a man in his forties in good health and CMV-seronegative. The specimen was PBMCs. Rearrangement joined TRBV10-3 to TRBJ1-5; TRBD1 matches 12 bases in the middle. The CDR3 here reads CAINAFWDRGQSNQPQHF. In nucleotide form, the sequence is TGTGCCATCAATGCTTTTTGGGACAGGGGGCAAAGCAATCAGCCCCAGCATTTT.